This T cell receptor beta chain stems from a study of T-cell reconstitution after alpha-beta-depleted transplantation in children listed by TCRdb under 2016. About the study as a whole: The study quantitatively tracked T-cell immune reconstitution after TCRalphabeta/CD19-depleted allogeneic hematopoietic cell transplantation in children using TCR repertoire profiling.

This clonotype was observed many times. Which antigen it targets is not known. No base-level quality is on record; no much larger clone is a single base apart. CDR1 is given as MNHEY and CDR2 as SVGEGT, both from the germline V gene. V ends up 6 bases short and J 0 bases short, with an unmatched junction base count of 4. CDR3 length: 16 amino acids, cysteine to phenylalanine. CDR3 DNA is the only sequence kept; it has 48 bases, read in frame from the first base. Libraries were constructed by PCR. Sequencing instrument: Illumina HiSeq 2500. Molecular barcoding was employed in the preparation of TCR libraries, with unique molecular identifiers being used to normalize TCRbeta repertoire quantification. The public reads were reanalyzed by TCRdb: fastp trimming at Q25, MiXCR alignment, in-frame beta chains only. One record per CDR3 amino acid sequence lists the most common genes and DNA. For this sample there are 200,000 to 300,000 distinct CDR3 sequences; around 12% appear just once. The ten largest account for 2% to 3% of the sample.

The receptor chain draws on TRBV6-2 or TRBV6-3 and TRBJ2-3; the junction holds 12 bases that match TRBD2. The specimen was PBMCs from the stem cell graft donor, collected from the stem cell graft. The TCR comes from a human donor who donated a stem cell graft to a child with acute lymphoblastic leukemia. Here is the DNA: TGTGCCAGCAGCTCCGGGACTAGCGGGAGCACAGATACGCAGTATTTT. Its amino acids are CASSSGTSGSTDTQYF.